Below are 17 T cell receptor beta chains sequenced from a single sample in a study of response to subunit inactivated influenza vaccine listed by TCRdb under 2018. The method behind the library was RT-PCR. TCRdb names Illumina HiSeq 2500 as the instrument used. The public reads were run again by TCRdb, first through fastp at Q25 and then through MiXCR, and only productive beta chains were kept. A single entry per CDR3 protein holds the most common genes and DNA from its merged rows. This sample holds over 650,000 distinct CDR3 sequences; 18% were observed only once. 11% of the sample lies in the top ten. The sequenced sample was PBMCs from blood, obtained more than 4 days after vaccination. The source of these receptors is a middle-aged man who received an inactivated influenza vaccine. Donor details come from another sample of the same person, matched by shared clones.

This clonotype came up many times. This chain links TRBV10-3 with TRBJ2-1; 8 bases match TRBD1. Germline V CDR1 and CDR2: ENHRY, SYGVKD. The CDR3 is made up of 14 amino acids. J lost 3 bases, V lost 4 bases, and 2 bases had no gene match. CDR3 in amino acids: CAISVQGGYNEQFF. As DNA, the CDR3 is TGTGCCATCAGTGTACAGGGGGGCTACAATGAGCAGTTCTTC.

The gene calls are TRBV7-8 and TRBJ2-1; TRBD1 matches 9 bases. The germline gives CDR1 SGHVS, CDR2 FQNEAQ. CDR3 length equals 16 residues. The junction had 4 bases not matched to a gene; V was cut back by 1 base and J by 3 bases. Here the CDR3 DNA reads TGTGCCAGCAGCTTAGTTGTGACAGGGGGCTACAATGAGCAGTTCTTC. As protein: CASSLVVTGGYNEQFF.

There are a few counts of this clonotype. V is TRBV28 and J is TRBJ1-5; possible D gene TRBD1, 5 bases. The CDR3 is 15 amino acids. Trimming stripped 10 bases from V and 5 bases from J, with 21 bases between. CDR1 is MDHEN and CDR2 is SYDVKM in the germline V gene. For the CDR3, the DNA is TGTGCCACCTTTTCGACAGCTTCCCTCTATCAGCCCCAGCATTTT. Its protein is CATFSTASLYQPQHF.

This rearrangement joins TRBV4-3 to TRBJ1-1; 7 bases map to TRBD1. From germline, CDR1 is LGHNA and CDR2 YSLEER. Unmatched junction bases numbered 6, after V lost 6 bases and J lost 5 bases. This CDR3 region has 13 residues. The CDR3 DNA is TGCGCCAGCAGTTCAGGGGGGAGGACTGAAGCTTTCTTT. This gives the protein CASSSGGRTEAFF.

This chain uses TRBV20-1 with TRBJ2-1; 8 bases match TRBD2. Per germline, CDR1 DFQATT and CDR2 SNEGSKA (reference sequence). The V segment lost 5 bases and the J segment 3 bases; nucleotides outside the gene matches: 6. This CDR3 is 14 amino acids long. The CDR3 DNA follows: TGCAGTGCTGCTCGGGCGGGAGGCTACAATGAGCAGTTCTTC. Translated, it gives CSAARAGGYNEQFF.

About this clonotype: This sequence may be a read error, since a much larger clone differs from it by one base. The V gene is TRBV6-6, the J gene TRBJ2-7; TRBD1 matches at 7 bases. This CDR3 has 13 residues. Germline CDR1 MNHNY, CDR2 SVGAGI (reference sequence). Trimming at V came to 6 bases and at J to 2 bases, leaving 4 bases not matched to a gene. The CDR3 loop is CASSKGQTYEQYF. CDR3 coding DNA: TGTGCCAGCAGCAAGGGACAGACCTACGAGCAGTACTTC.

V is TRBV28 and J is TRBJ2-7; 9 nucleotides align to TRBD2. Germline V gives CDR1 MDHEN, CDR2 SYDVKM. The CDR3 totals 14 residues. J was trimmed by 0 bases and V by 7 bases; bases with no gene match: 4. Here the CDR3 DNA reads TGTGCCAGCACGCTAGCGGGGCTCTCCTACGAGCAGTACTTC. Translated: CASTLAGLSYEQYF.

The chain uses TRBV4-3 and TRBJ2-2; 11 bases are a match to TRBD2. Per germline, CDR1 LGHNA and CDR2 YSLEER. The V gene end was trimmed by 1 base and the J gene end by 4 bases; junction bases not matched to a gene: 8. The CDR3 spans 18 residues. The CDR3 loop is CASSQGPWTSGRTGELFF. In nucleotides, the CDR3 is TGCGCCAGCAGCCAAGGTCCTTGGACTAGCGGGCGCACCGGGGAGCTGTTTTTT.

This clonotype was detected only a few times. The chain is built from TRBV6-1 and TRBJ2-7, with 8 bases fitting TRBD1. This CDR3 has 14 residues. The germline CDR1 and CDR2 sequences are MNHNS and SASEGT. J gave up 2 bases and V 6 bases, and 6 bases lay outside the gene matches. CDR3 sequence reads: CASRTDRDTYEQYF. The CDR3 DNA follows: TGTGCCAGCAGAACGGACAGGGACACCTACGAGCAGTACTTC.

The CDR3 DNA is TGTGCCAGCAGCCCCTGGGGGGCAGTACAAGAGACCCAGTACTTC. It is translated as CASSPWGAVQETQYF. The chain is built from TRBV7-2 and TRBJ2-5, with D perhaps assigned TRBD1 or TRBD2 (6 bases each). Per the germline V gene, CDR1 is SGHTA and CDR2 is FQGNSA. V lost 5 bases and J lost 2, with 15 bases in between. The CDR3 is 15 residues long.

This clonotype was seen a handful of times. The chain employs TRBV20-1 and TRBJ2-3; D possibly corresponds to TRBD1 (5 bases). V lost 4 bases, J lost 2 bases, and 13 bases lay in between. Germline values: CDR1 DFQATT, CDR2 SNEGSKA (reference sequence). The CDR3 has 14 amino acids. CDR3 bases: TGCAGTGCTAAAAAAGCAGGGCCCACAGATACGCAGTATTTT. It translates to CSAKKAGPTDTQYF.

As for this clonotype: A read error may explain this, as a much larger clone is one base away. J is TRBJ2-3 and V is TRBV15, with D unresolved. CDR1 and CDR2 from the germline V gene are LNHNV and YYDKDF (reference sequence). The CDR3 spans 12 residues. The CDR3 DNA follows: TGTTCCACCAGCAGAGATCGGGATACGCAGTATTTT. This sequence encodes CSTSRDRDTQYF. The full variable domain, with the rest looked up from reference TRBV15 and TRBJ2-3, is DAMVIQNPRYQVTQFGKPVTLSCSQTLNHNVMYWYQQKSSQAPKLLFHYYDKDFNNEADTPDNFQSRRPNTSFCFLDIRSPGLGDTAMYLCSTSRDRDTQYFGPGTRLTVL.

CDR3 in amino acids: CASSLARFDEQYF. CDR3 sequence (DNA): TGTGCCAGCAGTTTAGCCCGGTTCGACGAGCAGTACTTC. The chain carries TRBV12-3 or TRBV12-4 and TRBJ2-7; no clear D. This CDR3 has 13 residues. Trimming took 0 bases from V and 5 from J, leaving 8 bases between them.

The chain joins TRBV5-1 to TRBJ2-7; 8 bases line up with TRBD1. Looked up from germline, CDR1 is SGHRS and CDR2 is YFSETQ. Losses at the gene ends were 0 bases for V and 9 bases for J; bases not matched to a gene: 20. The CDR3 loop spans 18 amino acids. The CDR3 sequence is CASSLDGGTFRTGLGQYF. CDR3 nucleotides: TGCGCCAGCAGCTTGGATGGGGGGACTTTTCGGACAGGGCTAGGGCAGTACTTC.

DNA for the CDR3: TGTGCCAGCAGTCTAACTAGCGGGAGGTTAAAGGCAGAGACCCAGTACTTC. Encoded protein: CASSLTSGRLKAETQYF. The rearrangement links TRBV27 to TRBJ2-5; 12 bases agree with TRBD2. J lost 4 bases, V lost 5 bases, and 11 bases had no gene match. This CDR3 spans 17 amino acids. The germline CDR1 and CDR2 sequences are MNHEY and SMNVEV (reference sequence).

The chain has TRBV7-9 and TRBJ1-4, with no clear D. Trimming shortened V by 5 bases and J by 7 bases, and 14 bases separated the two germline ends. The CDR3 covers 14 residues. The germline V gene has CDR1 SEHNR and CDR2 FQNEAQ (reference sequence). CDR3 sequence reads: CASSTGSVREKLFF. As DNA, the CDR3 is TGTGCCAGCAGCACTGGAAGTGTGCGTGAAAAACTGTTTTTT. Based on the CDR3 plus reference TRBV7-9 and TRBJ1-4, the full variable domain is DTGVSQNPRHKITKRGQNVTFRCDPISEHNRLYWYRQTLGQGPEFLTYFQNEAQLEKSRLLSDRFSAERPKGSFSTLEIQRTEQGDSAMYLCASSTGSVREKLFFGSGTQLSVL.

This sequence joins TRBV5-1 and TRBJ2-1; 7 nucleotides agree with TRBD1. CDR3 length: 14 residues. V trimming: 6 bases; J trimming: 6 bases; junction bases outside the gene matches: 9. Per the germline V gene, CDR1 is SGHRS and CDR2 is YFSETQ. This CDR3 reads CASTWQGVLNEQFF. CDR3 DNA: TGCGCCAGCACCTGGCAGGGGGTGCTCAATGAGCAGTTCTTC.